This note documents a single T cell receptor (beta chain) sequence. Original methodology: Using reference gene primer amplification, nucleated cell counts were estimated. Produced via immunoSEQ multiplex PCR; TCRdb's table is partial and in-frame only. The D gene and trimming were derived from the DNA, and the V and J assignments and clone size from that table. The sample has some 98,000 clones; roughly 82% are singletons. The sample belongs to a study of blood T cell repertoires in COVID-19. At the level of the study: Donors in the United States, Italy and Spain gave samples during acute or convalescent COVID-19. Sources were T cells, B-cell-depleted T cells, or PBMCs; the material itself was cDNA or gDNA.

V was clipped by 3 bases and J by 4 bases; unmatched bases: 9. CDR1 and CDR2 from the germline V gene are LGHDT and YNNKEL (reference sequence). This CDR3 spans 17 amino acids. This rearrangement joins TRBV3-1 (or the pseudogene TRBV3-2) to TRBJ2-7; 13 nucleotides agree with TRBD2. This TCR was recovered from a man between 65 and 79 years old with active or convalescent COVID-19. The sample comprised peripheral blood. CDR3 in amino acids: CASSHRLGLAGNYEQYF. CDR3 in DNA: TGTGCCAGCAGCCACAGACTGGGACTAGCGGGGAATTACGAGCAGTACTTC.